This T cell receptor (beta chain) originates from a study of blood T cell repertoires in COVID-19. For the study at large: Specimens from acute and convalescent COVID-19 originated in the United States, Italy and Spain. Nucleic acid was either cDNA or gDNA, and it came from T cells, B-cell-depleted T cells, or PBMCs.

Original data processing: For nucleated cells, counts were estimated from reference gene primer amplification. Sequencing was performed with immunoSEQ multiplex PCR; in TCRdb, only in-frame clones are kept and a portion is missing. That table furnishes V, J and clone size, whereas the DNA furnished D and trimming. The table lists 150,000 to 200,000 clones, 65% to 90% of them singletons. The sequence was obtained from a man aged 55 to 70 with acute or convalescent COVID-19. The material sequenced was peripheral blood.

The CDR3 nucleotides read TGTGCCACCAGTGATTTCGGAGGGCAGGAGGGCGGCTACACCTTC. Protein sequence: CATSDFGGQEGGYTF. V gene TRBV24-1 combines with J gene TRBJ1-2; D uncertain. Germline CDR1 and CDR2: KGHDR and SFDVKD. V lost 1 base, J lost 8 bases, and 16 bases lay in between. This CDR3 has 15 residues.